This T cell receptor beta chain was identified in a study of T cell changes during pregnancy in multiple sclerosis (dated by TCRdb to the late 2010s). About the investigation overall: Changes in the T cell repertoire over the course of pregnancy were examined in this study in women with multiple sclerosis.

In the germline V gene (reference sequence), CDR1 corresponds to SGHKS and CDR2 to YYEKEE. Including the terminal cysteine and phenylalanine, the CDR3 comprises 13 residues. The CDR3 DNA has 39 bases and is translated from base 1. Compared with germline, V lacks 4 bases and J lacks 4 bases; bases without a gene match: 3. Concerning this clone itself: What antigen it recognizes has not been identified. No base quality information exists; no much larger clone differs at one position.

Library preparation employed the immunoSEQ multiplex PCR assay. TCRdb obtained this table from immuneACCESS and retained in-frame rearrangements with V and J assigned. These tables miss some clones; where compared with another copy, unresolved V genes account for less than half of the shortfall, and the remainder is unexplained. The sample records over 85,000 clones, 90% of which are singletons. Over 0.6% of the sample lies in the top ten. The chain joins TRBV5-5 to TRBJ2-7, with 9 bases matching TRBD1. This TCR was recovered from a female donor in good health, enrolled as a control in a pregnancy study. The source was peripheral blood, collected in the second trimester of pregnancy. DNA sequence: TGTGCCAGCAGCACGACAGGGGGATACGAGCAGTACTTC. Its protein reads: CASSTTGGYEQYF.